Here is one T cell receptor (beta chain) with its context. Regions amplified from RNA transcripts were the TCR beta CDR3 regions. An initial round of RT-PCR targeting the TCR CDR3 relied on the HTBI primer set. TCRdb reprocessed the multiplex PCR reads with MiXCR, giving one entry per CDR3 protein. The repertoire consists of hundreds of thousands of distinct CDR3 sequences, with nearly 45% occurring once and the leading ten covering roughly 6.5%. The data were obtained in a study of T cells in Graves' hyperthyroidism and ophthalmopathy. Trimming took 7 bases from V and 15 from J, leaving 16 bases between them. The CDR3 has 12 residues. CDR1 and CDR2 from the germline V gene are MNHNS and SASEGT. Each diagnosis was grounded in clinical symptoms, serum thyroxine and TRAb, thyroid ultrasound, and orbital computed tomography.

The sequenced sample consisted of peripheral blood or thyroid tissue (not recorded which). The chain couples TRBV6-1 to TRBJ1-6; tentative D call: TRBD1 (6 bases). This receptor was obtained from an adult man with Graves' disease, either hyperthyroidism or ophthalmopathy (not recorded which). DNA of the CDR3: TGTGCCAGCACCCCGGACAGTTCCCGCCTCCACTTT. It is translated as CASTPDSSRLHF.